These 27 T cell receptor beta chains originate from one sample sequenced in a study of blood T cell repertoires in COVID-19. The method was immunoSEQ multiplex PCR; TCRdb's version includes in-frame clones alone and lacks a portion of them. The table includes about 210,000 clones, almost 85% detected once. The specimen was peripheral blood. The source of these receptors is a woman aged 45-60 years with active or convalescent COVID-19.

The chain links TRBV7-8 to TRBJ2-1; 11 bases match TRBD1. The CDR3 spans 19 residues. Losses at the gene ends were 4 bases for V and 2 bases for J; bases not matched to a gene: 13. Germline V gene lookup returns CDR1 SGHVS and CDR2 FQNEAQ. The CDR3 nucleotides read TGTGCCAGCAGCTCTCCGGGACAGGGGGTTTTGACTACCTACAATGAGCAGTTCTTC. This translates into CASSSPGQGVLTTYNEQFF.

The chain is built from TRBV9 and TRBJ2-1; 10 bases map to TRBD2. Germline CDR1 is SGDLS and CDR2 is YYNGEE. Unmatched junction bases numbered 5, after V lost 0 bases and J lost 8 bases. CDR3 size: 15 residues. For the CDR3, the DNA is TGTGCCAGCAGCGTAGTCCCAGCGGGGGGGGATGAGCAGTTCTTC. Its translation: CASSVVPAGGDEQFF.

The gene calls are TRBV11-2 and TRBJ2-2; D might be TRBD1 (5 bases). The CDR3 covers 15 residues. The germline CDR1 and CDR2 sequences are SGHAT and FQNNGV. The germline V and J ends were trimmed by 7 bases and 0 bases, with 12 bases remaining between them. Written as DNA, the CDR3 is TGTGCCAGCACTTCCAGGACAACGAACACCGGGGAGCTGTTTTTT. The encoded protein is CASTSRTTNTGELFF. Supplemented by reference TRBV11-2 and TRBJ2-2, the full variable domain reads EAGVAQSPRYKIIEKRQSVAFWCNPISGHATLYWYQQILGQGPKLLIQFQNNGVVDDSQLPKDRFSAERLKGVDSTLKIQPAKLEDSAVYLCASTSRTTNTGELFFGEGSRLTVL.

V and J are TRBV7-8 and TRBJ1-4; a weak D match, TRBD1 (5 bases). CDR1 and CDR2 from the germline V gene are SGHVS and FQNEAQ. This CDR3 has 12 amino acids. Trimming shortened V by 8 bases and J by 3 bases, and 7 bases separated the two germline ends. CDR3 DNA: TGTGCCAGCTCCAGGGCTAATGAAAAACTGTTTTTT. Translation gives CASSRANEKLFF. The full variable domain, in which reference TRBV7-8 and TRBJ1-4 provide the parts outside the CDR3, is GAGVSQSPRYKVAKRGQDVALRCDPISGHVSLFWYQQALGQGPEFLTYFQNEAQLDKSGLPSDRFFAERPEGSVSTLKIQRTQQEDSAVYLCASSRANEKLFFGSGTQLSVL.

CDR3 in amino acids: CASSPTGAGNTIYF. The CDR3 DNA is TGTGCCAGCAGTCCGACAGGGGCTGGAAACACCATATATTTT. V and J are TRBV2 and TRBJ1-3; 8 nucleotides align to TRBD1. CDR1 is SNHLY, CDR2 FYNNEI, per germline. The CDR3 is 14 amino acids. After removal of 5 bases from V and 2 bases from J, the junction contained 2 bases not matched to a gene.

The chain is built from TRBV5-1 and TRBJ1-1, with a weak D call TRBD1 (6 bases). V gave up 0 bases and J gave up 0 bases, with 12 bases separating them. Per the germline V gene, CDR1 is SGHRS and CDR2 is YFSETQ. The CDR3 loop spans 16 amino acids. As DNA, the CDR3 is TGCGCCAGCAGCTTGGGGGTGTGGGGGCTGAACACTGAAGCTTTCTTT. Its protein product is CASSLGVWGLNTEAFF. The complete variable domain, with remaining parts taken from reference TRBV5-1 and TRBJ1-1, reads KAGVTQTPRYLIKTRGQQVTLSCSPISGHRSVSWYQQTPGQGLQFLFEYFSETQRNKGNFPGRFSGRQFSNSRSEMNVSTLELGDSALYLCASSLGVWGLNTEAFFGQGTRLTVV.

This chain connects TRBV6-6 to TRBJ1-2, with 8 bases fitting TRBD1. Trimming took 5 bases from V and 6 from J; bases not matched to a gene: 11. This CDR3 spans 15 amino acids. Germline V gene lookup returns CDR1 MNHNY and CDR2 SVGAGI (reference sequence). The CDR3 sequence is CASSTQGAYWNGYTF. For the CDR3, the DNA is TGTGCCAGCAGTACCCAGGGGGCCTACTGGAATGGCTACACCTTC.

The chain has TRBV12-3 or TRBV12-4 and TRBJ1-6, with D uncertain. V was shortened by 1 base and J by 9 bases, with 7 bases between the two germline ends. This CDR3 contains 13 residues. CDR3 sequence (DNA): TGTGCCAGCAGTTTAGGGAGGGCTTCACCCCTCCACTTT. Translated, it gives CASSLGRASPLHF.

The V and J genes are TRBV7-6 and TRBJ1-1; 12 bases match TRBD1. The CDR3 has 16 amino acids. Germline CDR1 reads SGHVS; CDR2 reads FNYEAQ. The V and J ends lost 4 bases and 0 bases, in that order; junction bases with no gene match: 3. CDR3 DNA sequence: TGTGCCAGCAGCTGGGACAGGGGGCTCATGAACACTGAAGCTTTCTTT. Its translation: CASSWDRGLMNTEAFF.

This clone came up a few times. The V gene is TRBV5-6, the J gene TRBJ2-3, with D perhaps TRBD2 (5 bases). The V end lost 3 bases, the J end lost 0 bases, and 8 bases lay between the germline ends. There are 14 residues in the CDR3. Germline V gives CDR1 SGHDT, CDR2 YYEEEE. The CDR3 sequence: CASSWRSSTDTQYF. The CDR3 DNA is TGTGCCAGCAGCTGGAGGAGTAGCACAGATACGCAGTATTTT.

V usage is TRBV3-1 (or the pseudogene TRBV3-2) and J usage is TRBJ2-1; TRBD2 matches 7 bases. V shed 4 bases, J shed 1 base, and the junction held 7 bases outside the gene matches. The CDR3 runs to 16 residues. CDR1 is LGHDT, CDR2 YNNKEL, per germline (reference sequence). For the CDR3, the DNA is TGTGCCAGCAGCCCCCCCGGGAGGAGGTCCTACAATGAGCAGTTCTTC. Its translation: CASSPPGRRSYNEQFF.

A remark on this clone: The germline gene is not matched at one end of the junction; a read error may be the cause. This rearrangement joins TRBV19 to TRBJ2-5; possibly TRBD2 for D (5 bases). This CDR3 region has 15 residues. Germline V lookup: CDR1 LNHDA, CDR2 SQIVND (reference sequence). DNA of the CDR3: TGTGCCGGTAGAAGGACTCCATGGCGGGAAGAGACCCAGTACTTC. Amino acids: CAGRRTPWREETQYF.

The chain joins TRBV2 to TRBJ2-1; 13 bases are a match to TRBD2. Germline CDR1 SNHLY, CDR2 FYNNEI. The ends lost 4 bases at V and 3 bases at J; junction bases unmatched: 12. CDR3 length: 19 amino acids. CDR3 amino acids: CASSGRTSGSPRIYNEQFF. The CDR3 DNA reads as TGTGCCAGCAGTGGGAGGACTAGCGGGAGTCCAAGGATCTACAATGAGCAGTTCTTC. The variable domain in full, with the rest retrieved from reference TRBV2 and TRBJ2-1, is EPEVTQTPSHQVTQMGQEVILRCVPISNHLYFYWYRQILGQKVEFLVSFYNNEISEKSEIFDDQFSVERPDGSNFTLKIRSTKLEDSAMYFCASSGRTSGSPRIYNEQFFGPGTRLTVL.

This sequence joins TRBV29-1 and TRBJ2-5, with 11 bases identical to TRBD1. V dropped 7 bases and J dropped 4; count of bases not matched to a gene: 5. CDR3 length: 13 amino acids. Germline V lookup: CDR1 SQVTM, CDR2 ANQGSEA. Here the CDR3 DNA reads TGCAGCGCTGGACAGGGGGCTGGAGAGACCCAGTACTTC. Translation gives CSAGQGAGETQYF. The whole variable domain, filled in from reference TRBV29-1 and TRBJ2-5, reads SAVISQKPSRDICQRGTSLTIQCQVDSQVTMMFWYRQQPGQSLTLIATANQGSEATYESGFVIDKFPISRPNLTFSTLTVSNMSPEDSSIYLCSAGQGAGETQYFGPGTRLLVL.

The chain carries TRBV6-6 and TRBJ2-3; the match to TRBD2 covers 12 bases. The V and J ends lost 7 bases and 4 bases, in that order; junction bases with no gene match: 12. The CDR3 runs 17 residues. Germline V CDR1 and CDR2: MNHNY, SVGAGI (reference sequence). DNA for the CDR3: TGTGCCAGCATTCGTACGACTAGCGGGAGAGGGTCAGATACGCAGTATTTT. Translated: CASIRTTSGRGSDTQYF.

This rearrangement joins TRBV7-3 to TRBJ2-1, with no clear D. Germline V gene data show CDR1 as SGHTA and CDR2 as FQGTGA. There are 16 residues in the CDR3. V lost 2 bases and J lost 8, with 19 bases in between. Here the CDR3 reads CASSLENPAVSHEQFF. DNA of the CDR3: TGTGCCAGCAGCTTAGAAAATCCCGCGGTGTCACATGAGCAGTTCTTC.

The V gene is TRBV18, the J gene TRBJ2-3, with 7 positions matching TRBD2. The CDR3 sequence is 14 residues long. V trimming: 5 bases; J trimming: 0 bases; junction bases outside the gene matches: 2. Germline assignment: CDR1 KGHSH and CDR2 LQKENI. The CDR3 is CASSGRGSTDTQYF. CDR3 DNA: TGTGCCAGCTCAGGGCGGGGGAGCACAGATACGCAGTATTTT.

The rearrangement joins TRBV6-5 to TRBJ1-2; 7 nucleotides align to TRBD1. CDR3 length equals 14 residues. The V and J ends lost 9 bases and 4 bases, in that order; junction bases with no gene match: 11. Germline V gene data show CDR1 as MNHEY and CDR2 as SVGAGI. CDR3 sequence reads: CASLPGEGAYGYTF. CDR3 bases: TGTGCCAGTCTGCCAGGTGAGGGGGCCTATGGCTACACCTTC.

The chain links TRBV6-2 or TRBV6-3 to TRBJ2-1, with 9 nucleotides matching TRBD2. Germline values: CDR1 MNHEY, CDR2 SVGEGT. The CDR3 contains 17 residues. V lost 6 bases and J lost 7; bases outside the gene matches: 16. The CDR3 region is CASSSFGFAGGANEQFF. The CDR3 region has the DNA TGTGCCAGCAGCTCATTCGGGTTCGCGGGGGGGGCGAATGAGCAGTTCTTC.

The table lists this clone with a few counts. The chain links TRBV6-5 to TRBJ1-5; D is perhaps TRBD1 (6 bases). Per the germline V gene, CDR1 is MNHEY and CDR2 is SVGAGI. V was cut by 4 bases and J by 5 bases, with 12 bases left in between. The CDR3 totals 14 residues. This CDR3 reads CASSLDSPDQPQHF. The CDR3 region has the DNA TGTGCCAGCAGTTTGGACAGCCCGGATCAGCCCCAGCATTTT.

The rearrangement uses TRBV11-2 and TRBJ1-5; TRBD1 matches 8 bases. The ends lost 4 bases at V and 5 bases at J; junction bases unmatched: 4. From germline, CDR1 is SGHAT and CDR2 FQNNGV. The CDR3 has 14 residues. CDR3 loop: CASSSDRGDQPQHF. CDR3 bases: TGTGCCAGCAGCTCCGACAGGGGTGATCAGCCCCAGCATTTT.

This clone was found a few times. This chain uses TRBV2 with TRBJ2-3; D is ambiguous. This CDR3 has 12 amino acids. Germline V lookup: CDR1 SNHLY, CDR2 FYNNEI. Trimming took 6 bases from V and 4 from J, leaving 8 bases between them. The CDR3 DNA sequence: TGTGCCAGCAGGCTGCGTTCAGATACGCAGTATTTT. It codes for CASRLRSDTQYF. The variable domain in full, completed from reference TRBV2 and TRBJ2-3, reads EPEVTQTPSHQVTQMGQEVILRCVPISNHLYFYWYRQILGQKVEFLVSFYNNEISEKSEIFDDQFSVERPDGSNFTLKIRSTKLEDSAMYFCASRLRSDTQYFGPGTRLTVL.

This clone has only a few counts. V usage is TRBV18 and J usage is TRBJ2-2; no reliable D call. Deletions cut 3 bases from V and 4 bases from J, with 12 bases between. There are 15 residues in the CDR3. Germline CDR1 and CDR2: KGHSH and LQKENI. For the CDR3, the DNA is TGTGCCAGCTCACCCGTAGCCCAGAGCACCGGGGAGCTGTTTTTT. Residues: CASSPVAQSTGELFF.

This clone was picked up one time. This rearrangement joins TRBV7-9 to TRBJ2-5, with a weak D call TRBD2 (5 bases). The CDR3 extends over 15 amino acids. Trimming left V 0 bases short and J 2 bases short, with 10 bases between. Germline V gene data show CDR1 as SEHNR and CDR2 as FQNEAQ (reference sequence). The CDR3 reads CASSLARAAQETQYF. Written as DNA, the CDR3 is TGTGCCAGCAGCTTAGCGCGGGCAGCTCAAGAGACCCAGTACTTC.

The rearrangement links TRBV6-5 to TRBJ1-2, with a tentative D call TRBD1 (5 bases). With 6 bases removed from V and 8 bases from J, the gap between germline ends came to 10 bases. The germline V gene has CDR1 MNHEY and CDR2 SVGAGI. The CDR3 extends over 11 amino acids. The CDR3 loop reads CASRRGLGYTF. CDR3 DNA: TGTGCCAGCAGACGGGGGTTGGGCTACACCTTC.

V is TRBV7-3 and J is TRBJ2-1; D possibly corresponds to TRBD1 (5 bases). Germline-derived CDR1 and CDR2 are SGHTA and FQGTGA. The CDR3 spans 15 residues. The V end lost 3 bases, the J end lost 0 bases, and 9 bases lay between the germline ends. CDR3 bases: TGTGCCAGCAGCTTTAGGGGAAGCTCCTACAATGAGCAGTTCTTC. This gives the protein CASSFRGSSYNEQFF.

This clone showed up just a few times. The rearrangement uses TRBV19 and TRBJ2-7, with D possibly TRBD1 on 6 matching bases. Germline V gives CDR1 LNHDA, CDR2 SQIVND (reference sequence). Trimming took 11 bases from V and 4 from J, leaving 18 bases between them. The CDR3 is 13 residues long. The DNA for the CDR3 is TGTGCCCCCCCGGCAGGGGCAGGATACGAGCAGTACTTC. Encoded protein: CAPPAGAGYEQYF.